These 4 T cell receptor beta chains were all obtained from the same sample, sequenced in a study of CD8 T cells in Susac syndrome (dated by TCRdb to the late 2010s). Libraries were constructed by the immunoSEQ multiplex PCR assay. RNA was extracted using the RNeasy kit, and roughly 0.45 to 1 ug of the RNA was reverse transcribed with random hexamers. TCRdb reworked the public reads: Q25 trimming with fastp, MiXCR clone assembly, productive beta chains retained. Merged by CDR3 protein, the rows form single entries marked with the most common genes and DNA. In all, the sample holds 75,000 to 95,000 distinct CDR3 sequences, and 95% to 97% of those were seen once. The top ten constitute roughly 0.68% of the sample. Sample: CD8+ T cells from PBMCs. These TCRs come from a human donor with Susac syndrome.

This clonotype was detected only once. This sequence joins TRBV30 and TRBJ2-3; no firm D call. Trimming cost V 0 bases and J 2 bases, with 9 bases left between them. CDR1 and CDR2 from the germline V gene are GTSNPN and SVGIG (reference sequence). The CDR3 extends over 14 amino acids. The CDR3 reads CAWSVVGTTDTQYF. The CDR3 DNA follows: TGTGCCTGGAGTGTAGTGGGAACCACAGATACGCAGTATTTT.

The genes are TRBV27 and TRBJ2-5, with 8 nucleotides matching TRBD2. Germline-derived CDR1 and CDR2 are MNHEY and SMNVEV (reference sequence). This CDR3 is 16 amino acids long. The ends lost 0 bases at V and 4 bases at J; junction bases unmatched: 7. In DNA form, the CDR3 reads TGTGCCAGCAGTTTATCAATCGGGGGGGTAAGAGAGACCCAGTACTTC. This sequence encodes CASSLSIGGVRETQYF.

For the CDR3, the DNA is TGTGCCAGCAGCTTAATACCAGCGGGGGGAGATACGCAGTATTTT. Amino acid sequence: CASSLIPAGGDTQYF. The chain couples TRBV7-3 to TRBJ2-3; 9 bases are shared with TRBD2. V trimming: 1 base; J trimming: 5 bases; junction bases outside the gene matches: 4. CDR3 length: 15 residues. CDR1 and CDR2 (germline): SGHTA, FQGTGA.

Written as DNA, the CDR3 is TGCAGCGTTGAGGGTGGCTACACCTTC. Translated: CSVEGGYTF. This chain connects TRBV29-1 to TRBJ1-2, with unresolved D. Trimming removed 3 bases at V and 7 bases at J, with 3 bases between. Germline V CDR1 and CDR2: SQVTM, ANQGSEA. The CDR3 contains 9 residues.